This T cell receptor (beta chain) emerged from a study of blood T cells in healthy people across ages. Germline loops: CDR1 DFQATT, CDR2 SNEGSKA (reference sequence). CDR3 length: 16 amino acids. Trimming cost V 6 bases and J 1 base; bases outside gene matches: 10. Study-wide points: Compared with aged donors, long-lived donors showed fewer expanded clones, suggesting selection. Measured against age, TCR beta diversity per million T cells decreased in a roughly linear manner. For the donors, CMV status was unknown and possibly confounded expanded clonotype changes.

On this clonotype itself: Its antigen is undetermined.

Primers used in a second PCR of about 7 to 12 cycles were a sample-barcoded 5' primer and a J-beta primer mix. TCRdb independently ran MiXCR on the 5' RACE reads; one entry per CDR3 protein. In the table there are roughly 860,000 distinct CDR3 sequences, around two thirds of which are singletons. This sequence was found in a young man in good health. This rearrangement joins TRBV20-1 to TRBJ2-4, with 9 nucleotides matching TRBD1. Sequenced sample: blood. CDR3 DNA: TGCAGTGCAACTACAGGGGGCGAGGAGGCCAAAAACATTCAGTACTTC. Amino acids: CSATTGGEEAKNIQYF.